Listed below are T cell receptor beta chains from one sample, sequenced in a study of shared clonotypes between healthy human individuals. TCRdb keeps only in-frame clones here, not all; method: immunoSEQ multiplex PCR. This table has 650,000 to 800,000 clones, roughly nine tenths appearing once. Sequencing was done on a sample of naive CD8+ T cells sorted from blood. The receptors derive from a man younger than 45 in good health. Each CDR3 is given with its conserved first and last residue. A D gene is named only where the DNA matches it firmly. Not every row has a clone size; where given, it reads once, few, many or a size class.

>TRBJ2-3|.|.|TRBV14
CASSQGSLTGASTDTQYF
TGTGCCAGCAGCCAGGGGAGCCTTACCGGAGCTAGCACAGATACGCAGTATTTT
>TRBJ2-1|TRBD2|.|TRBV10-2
CASKGLAGDLGEQFF
TGCGCCAGCAAGGGACTAGCGGGAGACTTGGGAGAGCAGTTCTTC
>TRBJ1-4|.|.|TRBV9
CASSSEGTVYEKLFF
TGTGCCAGCAGTTCAGAGGGGACGGTGTATGAAAAACTGTTTTTT
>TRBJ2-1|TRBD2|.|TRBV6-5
CASSYGTSGSNEQFF
TGTGCCAGCAGTTACGGTACTAGCGGGAGTAATGAGCAGTTCTTC
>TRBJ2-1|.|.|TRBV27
CASSLYLARHNEQFF
TGTGCCAGCAGTTTATATCTGGCTAGACACAATGAGCAGTTCTTC
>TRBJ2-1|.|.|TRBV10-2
CASSGSGQYNEQFF
TGCGCCAGCAGTGGATCTGGACAGTACAATGAGCAGTTCTTC
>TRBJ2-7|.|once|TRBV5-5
CASSSPTLESAYEQYF
TGTGCCAGCAGCTCCCCCACCCTGGAGTCCGCCTACGAGCAGTACTTC
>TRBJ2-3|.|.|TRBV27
CASTTWGSPADTQYF
TGTGCCAGCACGACTTGGGGGAGCCCAGCTGATACGCAGTATTTT
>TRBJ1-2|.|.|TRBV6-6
CASSYGPTPSDGYTF
TGTGCCAGCAGTTACGGACCAACGCCGAGTGATGGCTACACCTTC
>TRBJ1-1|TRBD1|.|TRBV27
CASSWGGGGYIEAFF
TGTGCCAGCAGTTGGGGTGGAGGGGGCTACATTGAAGCTTTCTTT
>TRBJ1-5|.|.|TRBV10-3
CAISETGPNQPQHF
TGTGCCATCAGTGAGACAGGGCCCAATCAGCCCCAGCATTTT
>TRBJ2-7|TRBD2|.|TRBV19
CASSIAFGAGDYEQYF
TGTGCCAGTAGTATAGCCTTTGGGGCGGGAGATTACGAGCAGTACTTC
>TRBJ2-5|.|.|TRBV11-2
CASSTHSASETQYF
TGTGCCAGCAGCACACACAGCGCCTCAGAGACCCAGTACTTC
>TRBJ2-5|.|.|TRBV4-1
CASSQDPGAQETQYF
TGCGCCAGCAGCCAAGATCCGGGAGCCCAAGAGACCCAGTACTTC
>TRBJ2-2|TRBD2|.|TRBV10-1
CASSESLGRTGELFF
TGCGCCAGCAGTGAGTCCCTCGGGAGGACCGGGGAGCTGTTTTTT
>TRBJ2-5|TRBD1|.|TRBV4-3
CASSQGTGGMMETQYF
TGCGCCAGCAGCCAAGGAACAGGGGGAATGATGGAGACCCAGTACTTC
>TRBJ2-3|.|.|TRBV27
CASSSTGSNTDTQYF
TGTGCCAGCAGTTCCACAGGTTCTAACACAGATACGCAGTATTTT
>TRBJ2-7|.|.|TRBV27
CASSFAAEGPLSSYEQYF
TGTGCCAGCAGTTTCGCCGCAGAGGGCCCACTGAGCTCCTACGAGCAGTACTTC
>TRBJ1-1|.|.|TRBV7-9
CASSSGSTEAFF
TGTGCCAGCAGCTCAGGATCCACTGAAGCTTTCTTT
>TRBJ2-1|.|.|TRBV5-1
CASSPTARTAYYNEQFF
TGCGCCAGCAGCCCAACCGCCCGGACAGCCTACTACAATGAGCAGTTCTTC
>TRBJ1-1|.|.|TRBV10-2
CASIAGTEAFF
TGCGCCAGCATCGCGGGCACTGAAGCTTTCTTT
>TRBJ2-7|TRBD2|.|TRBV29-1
CSVRLAGYYEQYF
TGCAGCGTACGACTAGCGGGATACTACGAGCAGTACTTC
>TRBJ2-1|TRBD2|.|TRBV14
CASSRKRTGTSGDSSYNEQFF
TGTGCCAGCAGTCGTAAACGAACCGGGACTAGCGGGGATAGCTCCTACAATGAGCAGTTCTTC
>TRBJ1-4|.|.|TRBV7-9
CASSPLRGAVREKLFF
TGTGCCAGCAGCCCCTTAAGGGGGGCAGTTCGTGAAAAACTGTTTTTT
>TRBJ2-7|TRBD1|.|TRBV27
CASSPGIRGQGKDEQYF
TGTGCCAGCAGCCCGGGAATTAGGGGACAGGGAAAGGACGAGCAGTACTTC
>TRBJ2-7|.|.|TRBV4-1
CASSQEGTGAYEQYF
TGCGCCAGCAGCCAAGAAGGTACGGGGGCTTACGAGCAGTACTTC
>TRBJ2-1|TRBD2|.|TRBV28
CASSSSRLAATYNEQFF
TGTGCCAGCAGTTCCTCCAGACTAGCGGCAACCTACAATGAGCAGTTCTTC
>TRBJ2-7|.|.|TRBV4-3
CASSQEDRTSYEQYF
TGCGCCAGCAGCCAAGAAGACAGAACCTCCTACGAGCAGTACTTC
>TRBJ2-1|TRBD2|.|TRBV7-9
CASSHQPGLAFNEQFF
TGTGCCAGCAGCCACCAACCGGGACTAGCGTTCAATGAGCAGTTCTTC
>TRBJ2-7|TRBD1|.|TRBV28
CASSTGATYEQYF
TGTGCCAGCAGTACAGGGGCCACCTACGAGCAGTACTTC
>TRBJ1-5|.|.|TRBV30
CAWRLAGDLSNQPQHF
TGTGCCTGGAGGCTGGCAGGAGACTTGAGCAATCAGCCCCAGCATTTT
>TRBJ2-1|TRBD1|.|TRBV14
CASSQDLSVSGTGVYEQFF
TGTGCCAGCAGCCAAGACCTATCCGTCTCCGGGACAGGGGTTTATGAGCAGTTCTTC
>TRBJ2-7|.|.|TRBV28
CASSPSRYYEQYF
TGTGCCAGCAGTCCCAGTCGGTACTACGAGCAGTACTTC
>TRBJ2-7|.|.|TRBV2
CASRGAHEQYF
TGTGCCAGCAGGGGGGCTCACGAGCAGTACTTC